This TCR beta chain is from a study of OX40 agonist ivuxolimab in advanced cancers. Study-level background: Treatment of patients was with ivuxolimab, an agonistic anti-OX40 (CD134) antibody. It was permissible to have had prior anti-PD-1, anti-PD-L1 or anti-CTLA-4 therapy, and about 40% had some. General observations from the study: People who partly responded at 0.1-3.0 mg/kg had some of the least clonal expansion seen.

The table lists this clone with a few counts. Its antigen is unknown. Germline CDR1 reads LNHDA; CDR2 reads SQIVND (reference sequence). After removal of 3 bases from V and 8 bases from J, the junction contained 8 bases not matched to a gene. There are 14 residues in the CDR3. The method was immunoSEQ multiplex PCR; TCRdb's version includes in-frame clones alone and lacks a portion of them. The data show some 30,000 clones, roughly 84% seen once. The material was CD4+ or CD8+ T cells sorted from blood, obtained in a trial of the OX40 agonist ivuxolimab. The gene calls are TRBV19 and TRBJ2-3, with 7 bases fitting TRBD1. This sequence originates from an adult with an advanced solid tumor such as melanoma, head and neck, liver or kidney cancer. CDR3 bases: TGTGCCAGTAGTATGCAGGGGGAATATGCTACGCAGTATTTT. This translates into CASSMQGEYATQYF.